This T cell receptor beta chain emerged from a study of T cell changes during pregnancy in multiple sclerosis. Deletions cut 5 bases from V and 4 bases from J, with 9 bases between. Germline-derived CDR1 and CDR2 are MNHEY and SMNVEV (reference sequence). The CDR3 covers 13 residues. The method was immunoSEQ multiplex PCR; TCRdb's version includes in-frame clones alone and lacks a portion of them. This repertoire shows 65,000 to 85,000 clones, more than 80% found once; its top ten account for 0.21%. This specimen consisted of CD4+ T cells from peripheral blood mononuclear cells, obtained before pregnancy. The sequence was obtained from a female donor with multiple sclerosis, enrolled in a pregnancy study. The chain couples TRBV27 to TRBJ1-5; maybe TRBD1 (6 bases). CDR3 coding DNA: TGTGCCAGCAGTACAGGGTGGAATCAGCCCCAGCATTTT. This encodes CASSTGWNQPQHF.